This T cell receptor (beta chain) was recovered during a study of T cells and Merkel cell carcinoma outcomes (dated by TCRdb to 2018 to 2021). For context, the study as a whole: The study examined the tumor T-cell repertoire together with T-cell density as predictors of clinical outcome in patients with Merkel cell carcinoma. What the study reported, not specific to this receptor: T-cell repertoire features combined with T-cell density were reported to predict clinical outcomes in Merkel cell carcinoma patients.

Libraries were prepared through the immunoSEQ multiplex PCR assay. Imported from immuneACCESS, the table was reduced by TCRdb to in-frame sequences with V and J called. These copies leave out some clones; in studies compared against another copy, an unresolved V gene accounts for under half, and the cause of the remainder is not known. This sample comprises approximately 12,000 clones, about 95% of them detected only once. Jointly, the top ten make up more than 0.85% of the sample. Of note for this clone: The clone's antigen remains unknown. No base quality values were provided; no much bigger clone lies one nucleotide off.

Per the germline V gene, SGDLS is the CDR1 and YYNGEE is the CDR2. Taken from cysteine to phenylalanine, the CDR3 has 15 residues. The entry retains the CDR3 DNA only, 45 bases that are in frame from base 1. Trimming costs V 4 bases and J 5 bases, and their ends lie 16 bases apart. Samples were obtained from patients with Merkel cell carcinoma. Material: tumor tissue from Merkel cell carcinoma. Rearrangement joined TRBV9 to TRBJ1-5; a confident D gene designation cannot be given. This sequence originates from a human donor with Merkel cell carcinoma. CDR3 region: CASSPSPTRDQPQHF. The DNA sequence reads TGTGCCAGCAGCCCTTCCCCCACTCGGGATCAGCCCCAGCATTTT.